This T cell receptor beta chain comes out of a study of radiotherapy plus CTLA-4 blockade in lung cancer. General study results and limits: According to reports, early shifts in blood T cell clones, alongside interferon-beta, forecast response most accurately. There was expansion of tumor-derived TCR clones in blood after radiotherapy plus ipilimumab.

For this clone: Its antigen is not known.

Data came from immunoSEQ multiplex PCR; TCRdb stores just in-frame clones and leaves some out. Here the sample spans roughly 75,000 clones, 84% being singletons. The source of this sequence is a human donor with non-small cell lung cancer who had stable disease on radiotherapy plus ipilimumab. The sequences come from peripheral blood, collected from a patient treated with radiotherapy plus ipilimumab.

CDR3 coding DNA: TGTGCCAGCAGGAAAGGCGGGGGGAACCGAGATACGCAGTATTTT. Translation: CASRKGGGNRDTQYF. V usage is TRBV7-3 and J usage is TRBJ2-3; TRBD2 aligns across 8 bases. J gave up 5 bases and V 6 bases, and 10 bases lay outside the gene matches. CDR1 is SGHTA, CDR2 FQGTGA, per germline. The CDR3 is 15 residues long.